The clone carrying this T cell receptor beta chain was detected only a few times. Its specificity is not known. TCRdb re-called the 5' RACE reads through MiXCR, storing one row per CDR3 protein. This table holds 300,000 to 350,000 distinct CDR3 sequences, around 20% found once. The CDR3 is 16 amino acids. Unmatched junction bases numbered 12, after V lost 5 bases and J lost 2 bases. This sample was included in a study of CD8 T cells in ankylosing spondylitis. Study results and limitations: A TCR beta motif of several highly homologous variants appeared characteristic of ankylosing spondylitis blood.

V gene TRBV12-3 or TRBV12-4 combines with J gene TRBJ2-7; 7 nucleotides agree with TRBD2. The sample comprised blood, either unsorted or a sorted T cell fraction (not recorded which). The clonotype originates from a female donor with ankylosing spondylitis or in good health (not recorded which). In DNA, the CDR3 is TGTGCCAGCAGTCAAGGCGCCAGCGGGGTGACCTACGAGCAGTACTTC. It specifies CASSQGASGVTYEQYF.